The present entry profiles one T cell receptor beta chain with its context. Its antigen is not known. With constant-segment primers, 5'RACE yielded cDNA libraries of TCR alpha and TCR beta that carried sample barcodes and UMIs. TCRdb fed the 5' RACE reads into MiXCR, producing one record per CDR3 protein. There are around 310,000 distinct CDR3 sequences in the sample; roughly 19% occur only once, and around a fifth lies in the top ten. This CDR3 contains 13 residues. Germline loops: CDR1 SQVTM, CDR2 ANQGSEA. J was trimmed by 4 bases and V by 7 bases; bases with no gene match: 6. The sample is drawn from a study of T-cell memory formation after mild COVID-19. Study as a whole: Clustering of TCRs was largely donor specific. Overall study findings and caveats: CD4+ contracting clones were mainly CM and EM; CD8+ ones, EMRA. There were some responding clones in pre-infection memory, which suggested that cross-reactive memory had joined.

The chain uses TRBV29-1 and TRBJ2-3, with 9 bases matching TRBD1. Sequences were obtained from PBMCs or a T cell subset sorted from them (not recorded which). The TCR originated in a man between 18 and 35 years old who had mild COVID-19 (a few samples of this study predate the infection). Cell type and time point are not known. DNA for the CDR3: TGCAGCGGAGTTACAGGGGGCGCAGATACGCAGTATTTT. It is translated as CSGVTGGADTQYF.